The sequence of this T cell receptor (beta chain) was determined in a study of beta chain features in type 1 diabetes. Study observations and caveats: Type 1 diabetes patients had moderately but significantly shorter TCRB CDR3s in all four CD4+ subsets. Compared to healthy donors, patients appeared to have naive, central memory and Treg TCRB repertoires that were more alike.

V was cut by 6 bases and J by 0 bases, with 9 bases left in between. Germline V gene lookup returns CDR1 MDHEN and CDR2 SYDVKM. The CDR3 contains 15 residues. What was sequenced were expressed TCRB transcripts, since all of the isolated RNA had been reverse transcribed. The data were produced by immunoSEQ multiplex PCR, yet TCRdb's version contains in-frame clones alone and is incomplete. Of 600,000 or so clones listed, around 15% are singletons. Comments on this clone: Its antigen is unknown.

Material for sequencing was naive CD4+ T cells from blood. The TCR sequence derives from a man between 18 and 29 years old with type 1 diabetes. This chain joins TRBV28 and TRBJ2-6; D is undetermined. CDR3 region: CASSLDISGANVLTF. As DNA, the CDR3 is TGTGCCAGCAGCCTCGACATCTCTGGGGCCAACGTCCTGACTTTC.